This T cell receptor beta chain was recovered during a study of T-cell reconstitution after alpha-beta-depleted transplantation in children. Construction of the TCRbeta library involved unique molecular identifiers. MiXCR, applied by TCRdb to the PCR reads, yields one record per CDR3 protein. This table has approximately 350,000 distinct CDR3 sequences, roughly 14% appearing once. CDR3 length: 16 amino acids. The germline V gene has CDR1 SGHTA and CDR2 FQGNSA. Trimming took off 2 bases at V and 5 bases at J, with 15 bases between the two ends. The specimen was PBMCs, collected from the stem cell graft. The rearrangement uses TRBV7-2 and TRBJ2-2, with D perhaps given as TRBD1 or TRBD2 (5 bases each). This clonotype was obtained from a human donor who donated a stem cell graft to a child with Fanconi anemia. Here the CDR3 reads CASSLPTWGSTGELFF. As DNA, the CDR3 is TGTGCCAGCAGCTTACCAACGTGGGGGTCTACCGGGGAGCTGTTTTTT.